The clone carrying this T cell receptor (beta chain) was recorded many times. Its antigen is not identified. Using genomic DNA as the template, TCR beta VDJ and CDR3 profiling was carried out. TCRdb analysed the reads with MiXCR anew, one entry per CDR3 protein. The sample carries under 200,000 distinct CDR3 sequences, under 55% recorded once. The source of the sample is a study of CD8+CD57+ T cells in acquired aplastic anemia. Study as a whole: DNA from sorted CD4+ and CD8+ cells averaged about 3.2 ug.

The V end was cut by 9 bases, the J end by 3 bases, with 15 bases between. Germline V gene lookup returns CDR1 MNHEY and CDR2 SMNVEV (reference sequence). This CDR3 spans 13 amino acids. Findings and limits, study-wide: With respect to CD8+ Simpson's diversity, patients and controls did not differ significantly. Patients had approximately 30 CD8+ CDR3 sequences in common with controls (the shared set).

Patients chosen for sequencing had shown CD8+CD57+ cell expansion by flow cytometry. Patients had undergone no therapy by the time their blood was sampled. The TCR comes from a human donor with aplastic anemia. Sequenced material: sorted CD4+, CD8+, or CD8+CD57+ T cells (not recorded which) from PBMCs. This chain joins TRBV27 and TRBJ2-7; unclear D gene. This CDR3 reads CASMSGRGYEQYF. The CDR3 DNA is TGTGCCAGTATGAGTGGGCGAGGCTACGAGCAGTACTTC.